This TCR beta chain originates from a study of blood T cell repertoires in COVID-19. On the study more broadly: Acute and convalescent COVID-19 samples came from the United States, Italy and Spain.

This study enrolled people aged 18 to 89 from around 25 US geographic areas. Membership in each cohort depended on participant-reported clinical history. Authors' data handling: Estimation of nucleated cell counts relied on the amplification of reference gene primers. Generated by immunoSEQ multiplex PCR, the TCRdb table keeps only in-frame clones and is missing some. D and trimming come from the DNA, and the V and J calls and clone size come from that table. The sample lists 200,000 to 250,000 clones, roughly four fifths occurring once. V dropped 5 bases and J dropped 2; count of bases not matched to a gene: 5. The CDR3 consists of 14 residues. Looked up from germline, CDR1 is SGHTA and CDR2 is FQGNSA.

The origin of this receptor is a man aged 55-75 years who had recovered from COVID-19. Sequencing used PBMCs or T cells enriched from blood (not recorded which). This rearrangement joins TRBV7-2 to TRBJ1-2; 7 bases map to TRBD1. The CDR3 is CASSPWTGNYGYTF. The CDR3 DNA reads TGTGCCAGCAGCCCCTGGACAGGAAACTATGGCTACACCTTC.